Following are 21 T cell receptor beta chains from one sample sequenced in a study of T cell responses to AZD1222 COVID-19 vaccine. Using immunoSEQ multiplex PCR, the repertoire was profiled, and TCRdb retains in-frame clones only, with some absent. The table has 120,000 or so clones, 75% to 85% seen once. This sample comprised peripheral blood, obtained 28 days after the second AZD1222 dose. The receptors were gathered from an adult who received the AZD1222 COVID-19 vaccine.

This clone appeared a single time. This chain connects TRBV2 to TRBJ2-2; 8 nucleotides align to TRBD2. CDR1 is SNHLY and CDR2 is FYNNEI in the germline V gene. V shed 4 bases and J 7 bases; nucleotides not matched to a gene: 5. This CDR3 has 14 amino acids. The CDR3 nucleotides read TGTGCCAGCAGTGTCGGGGGGGCCCACGGGGAGCTGTTTTTT. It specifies CASSVGGAHGELFF.

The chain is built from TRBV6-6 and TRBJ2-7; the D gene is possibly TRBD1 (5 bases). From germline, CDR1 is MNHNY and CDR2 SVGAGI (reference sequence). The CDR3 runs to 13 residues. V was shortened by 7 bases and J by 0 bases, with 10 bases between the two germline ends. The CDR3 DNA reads TGTGCCAGCACCCGGACACCCTCCTACGAGCAGTACTTC. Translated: CASTRTPSYEQYF.

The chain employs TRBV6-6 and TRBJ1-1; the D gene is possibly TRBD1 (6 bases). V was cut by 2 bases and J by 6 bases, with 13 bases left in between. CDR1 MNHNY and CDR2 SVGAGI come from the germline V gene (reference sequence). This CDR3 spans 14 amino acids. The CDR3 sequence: CASSYQGFSSEAFF. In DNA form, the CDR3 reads TGTGCCAGCAGTTACCAGGGGTTTAGCTCTGAAGCTTTCTTT.

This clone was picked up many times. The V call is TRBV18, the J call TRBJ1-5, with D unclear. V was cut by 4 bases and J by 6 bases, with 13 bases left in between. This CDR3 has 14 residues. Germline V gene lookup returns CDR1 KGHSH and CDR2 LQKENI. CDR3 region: CASSLRAEGQPQHF. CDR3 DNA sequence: TGTGCCAGCTCACTAAGGGCAGAGGGTCAGCCCCAGCATTTT. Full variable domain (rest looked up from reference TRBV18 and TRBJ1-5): NAGVMQNPRHLVRRRGQEARLRCSPMKGHSHVYWYRQLPEEGLKFMVYLQKENIIDESGMPKERFSAEFPKEGPSILRIQQVVRGDSAAYFCASSLRAEGQPQHFGDGTRLSIL.

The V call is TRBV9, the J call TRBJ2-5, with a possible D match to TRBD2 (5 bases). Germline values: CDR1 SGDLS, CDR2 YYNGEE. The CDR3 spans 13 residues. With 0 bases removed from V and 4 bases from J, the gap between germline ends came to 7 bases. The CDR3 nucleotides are TGTGCCAGCAGCGTAGCTAGCTCAGAGACCCAGTACTTC. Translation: CASSVASSETQYF.

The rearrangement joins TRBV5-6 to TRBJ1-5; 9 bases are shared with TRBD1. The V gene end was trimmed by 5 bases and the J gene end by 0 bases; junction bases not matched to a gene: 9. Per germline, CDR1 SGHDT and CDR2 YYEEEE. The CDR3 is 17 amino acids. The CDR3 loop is CASSSGTGSYSNQPQHF. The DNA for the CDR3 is TGTGCCAGCAGTTCCGGGACAGGGTCTTATAGCAATCAGCCCCAGCATTTT. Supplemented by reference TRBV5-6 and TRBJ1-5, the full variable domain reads DAGVTQSPTHLIKTRGQQVTLRCSPKSGHDTVSWYQQALGQGPQFIFQYYEEEERQRGNFPDRFSGHQFPNYSSELNVNALLLGDSALYLCASSSGTGSYSNQPQHFGDGTRLSIL.

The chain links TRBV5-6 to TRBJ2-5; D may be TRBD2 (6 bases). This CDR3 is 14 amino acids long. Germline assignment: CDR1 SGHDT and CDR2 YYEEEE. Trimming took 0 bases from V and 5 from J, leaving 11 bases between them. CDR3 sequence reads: CASSLGTRGETQYF. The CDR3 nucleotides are TGTGCCAGCAGCTTGGGGACCCGGGGGGAGACCCAGTACTTC.

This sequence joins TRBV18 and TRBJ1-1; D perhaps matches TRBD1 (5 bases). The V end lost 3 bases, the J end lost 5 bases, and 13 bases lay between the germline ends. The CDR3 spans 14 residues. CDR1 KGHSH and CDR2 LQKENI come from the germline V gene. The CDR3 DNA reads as TGTGCCAGCTCACCGGGGAGGGGCTGGACTGAAGCTTTCTTT. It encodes CASSPGRGWTEAFF.

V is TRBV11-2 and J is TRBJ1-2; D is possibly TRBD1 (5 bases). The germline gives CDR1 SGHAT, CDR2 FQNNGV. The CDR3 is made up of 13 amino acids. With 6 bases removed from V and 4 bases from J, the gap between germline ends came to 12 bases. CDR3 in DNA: TGTGCCAGCAGTTTGGACAAATCCTATGGCTACACCTTC. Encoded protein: CASSLDKSYGYTF.

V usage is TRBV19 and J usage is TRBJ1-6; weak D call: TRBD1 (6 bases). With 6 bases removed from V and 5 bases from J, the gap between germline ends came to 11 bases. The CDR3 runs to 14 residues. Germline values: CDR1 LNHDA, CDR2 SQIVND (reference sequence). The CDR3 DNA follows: TGTGCCAGTAGCTCGGGGGGCAATAATTCACCCCTCCACTTT. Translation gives CASSSGGNNSPLHF.

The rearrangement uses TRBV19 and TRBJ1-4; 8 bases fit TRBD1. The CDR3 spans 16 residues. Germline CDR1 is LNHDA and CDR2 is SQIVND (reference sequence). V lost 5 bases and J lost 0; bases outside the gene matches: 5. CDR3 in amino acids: CASSADREPTNEKLFF. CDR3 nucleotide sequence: TGTGCCAGTAGTGCGGACAGGGAGCCAACTAATGAAAAACTGTTTTTT.

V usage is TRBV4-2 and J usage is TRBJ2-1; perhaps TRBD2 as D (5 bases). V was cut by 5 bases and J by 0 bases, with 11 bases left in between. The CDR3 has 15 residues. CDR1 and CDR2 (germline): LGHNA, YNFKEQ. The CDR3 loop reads CASSETSSSYNEQFF. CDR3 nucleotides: TGTGCCAGCAGCGAAACTAGTAGCTCCTACAATGAGCAGTTCTTC.

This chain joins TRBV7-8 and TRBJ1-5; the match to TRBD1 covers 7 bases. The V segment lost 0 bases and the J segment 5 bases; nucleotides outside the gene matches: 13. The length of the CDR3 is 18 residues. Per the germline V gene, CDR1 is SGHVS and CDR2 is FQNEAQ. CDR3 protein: CASSLASPLTGRDQPQHF. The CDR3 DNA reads TGTGCCAGCAGCTTAGCGTCTCCACTGACAGGGCGGGATCAGCCCCAGCATTTT.

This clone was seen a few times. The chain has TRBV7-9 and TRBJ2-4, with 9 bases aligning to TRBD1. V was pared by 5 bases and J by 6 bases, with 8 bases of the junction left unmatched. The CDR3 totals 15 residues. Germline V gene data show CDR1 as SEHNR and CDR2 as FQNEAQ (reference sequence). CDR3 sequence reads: CASSRRDRVRNIQYF. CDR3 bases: TGTGCCAGCAGCCGCCGGGACAGGGTCAGAAACATTCAGTACTTC.

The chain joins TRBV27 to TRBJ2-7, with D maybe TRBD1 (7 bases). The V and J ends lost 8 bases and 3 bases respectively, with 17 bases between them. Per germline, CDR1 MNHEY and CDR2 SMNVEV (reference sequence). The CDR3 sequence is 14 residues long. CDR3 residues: CASGLGQGGYEQYF. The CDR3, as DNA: TGTGCCAGCGGTCTCGGGCAGGGGGGCTACGAGCAGTACTTC.

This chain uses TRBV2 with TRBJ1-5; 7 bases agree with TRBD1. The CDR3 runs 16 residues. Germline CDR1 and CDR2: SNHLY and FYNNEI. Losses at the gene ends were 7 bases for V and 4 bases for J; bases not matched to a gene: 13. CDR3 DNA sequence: TGTGCCAGCACCCTCCTCGACAGGGTCGCAAATCAGCCCCAGCATTTT. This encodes CASTLLDRVANQPQHF.

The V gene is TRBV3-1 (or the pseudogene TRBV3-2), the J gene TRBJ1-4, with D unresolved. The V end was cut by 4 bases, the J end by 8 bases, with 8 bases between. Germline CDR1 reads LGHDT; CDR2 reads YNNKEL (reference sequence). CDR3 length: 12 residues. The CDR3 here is CASSPSREKLFF. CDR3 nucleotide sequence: TGTGCCAGCAGCCCCAGCAGAGAAAAACTGTTTTTT.

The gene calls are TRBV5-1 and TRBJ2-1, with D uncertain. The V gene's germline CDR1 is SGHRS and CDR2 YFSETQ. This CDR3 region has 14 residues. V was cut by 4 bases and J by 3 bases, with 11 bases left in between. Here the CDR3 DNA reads TGCGCCAGCAGCCTGGGATCGAACTACAATGAGCAGTTCTTC. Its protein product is CASSLGSNYNEQFF.

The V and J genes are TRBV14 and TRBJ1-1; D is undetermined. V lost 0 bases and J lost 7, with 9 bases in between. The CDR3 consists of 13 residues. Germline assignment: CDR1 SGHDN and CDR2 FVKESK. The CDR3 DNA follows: TGTGCCAGCAGCCAAGATAGGAGGGTTGAAGCTTTCTTT. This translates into CASSQDRRVEAFF.

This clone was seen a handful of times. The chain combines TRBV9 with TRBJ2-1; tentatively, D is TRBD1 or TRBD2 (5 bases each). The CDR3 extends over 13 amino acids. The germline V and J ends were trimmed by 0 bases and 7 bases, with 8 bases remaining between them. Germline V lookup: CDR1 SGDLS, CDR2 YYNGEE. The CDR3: CASSVEWGNEQFF. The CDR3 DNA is TGTGCCAGCAGCGTAGAATGGGGGAATGAGCAGTTCTTC.

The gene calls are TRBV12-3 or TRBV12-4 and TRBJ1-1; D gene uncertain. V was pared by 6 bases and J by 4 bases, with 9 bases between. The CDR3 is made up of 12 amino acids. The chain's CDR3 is CASSDFVTEAFF. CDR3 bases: TGTGCCAGCAGCGATTTTGTCACTGAAGCTTTCTTT.